These 29 T cell receptor beta chains share one sample of origin, sequenced in a study of T cells expressing NK-cell markers. TCRdb reprocessed the 5' RACE reads, with one entry per CDR3 protein and no DNA. The data include fewer than 300,000 distinct CDR3 sequences; the top ten clones carry 4.2%. Sequences were obtained from blood T cells: a sorted CD56 or NKG2C T cell subset, CD4+ or CD8+ T cells, or bulk PBMC T cells (not recorded which). These receptors all stem from a woman aged 18 to 75 in good health.

The V gene is TRBV20-1, the J gene TRBJ2-5; checking the TCRdb D call of TRBD2 is not possible without DNA. CDR1 is DFQATT, CDR2 SNEGSKA, per germline (reference sequence). This CDR3 region has 15 residues. The CDR3 here is CSARDQRGGQETQYF.

The J gene is TRBJ2-1, the V gene TRBV11-1; lacking DNA, the TRBD2 call made by TCRdb goes unchecked. The germline V gene encodes CDR1 SGHAT and CDR2 FQDESV (reference sequence). This CDR3 spans 18 amino acids. This chain's CDR3 is CASSPSFLTRSSYNEQFF.

This chain joins TRBV28 and TRBJ2-3; absent DNA, TCRdb's TRBD2 call cannot be checked. The germline V gene encodes CDR1 MDHEN and CDR2 SYDVKM. The CDR3 has 16 residues. CDR3 in amino acids: CASSLWATSEPDTQYF.

The genes are TRBV12-3 or TRBV12-4 and TRBJ1-1. This CDR3 contains 12 residues. CDR3: CASGLPYGEAFF.

V gene TRBV20-1 combines with J gene TRBJ2-3; TCRdb returns TRBD1, unconfirmable since there is no DNA. The CDR3 consists of 15 residues. The germline CDR1 and CDR2 sequences are DFQATT and SNEGSKA (reference sequence). The CDR3 here is CRGVFGAGSTDTQYF.

The J gene is TRBJ2-5, the V gene TRBV7-2; lacking DNA, the TRBD1 call made by TCRdb goes unchecked. The CDR3 runs to 15 residues. CDR1 is SGHTA and CDR2 is FQGNSA in the germline V gene. The CDR3 spells CASSPGVLKQETQYF.

CDR3: CSARGKRGSAPLNTIYF. The genes are TRBV20-1 and TRBJ1-3; lacking DNA, the TRBD1 call made by TCRdb goes unchecked. Germline V gives CDR1 DFQATT, CDR2 SNEGSKA (reference sequence). The length of the CDR3 is 17 residues.

V and J are TRBV3-1 and TRBJ2-7. The CDR3 length is 13 residues. Germline-derived CDR1 and CDR2 are LGHDT and YNNKEL (reference sequence). CDR3 protein: CASSQGRHYEQYF.

The genes are TRBV4-1 and TRBJ2-1. The CDR3 spans 15 residues. The germline V gene encodes CDR1 MGHRA and CDR2 YSYEKL. The CDR3 loop is CASSQDGSPYNEQFF.

The V and J genes are TRBV12-3 or TRBV12-4 and TRBJ1-5; TCRdb lists TRBD1, though no DNA is available to test this call. The CDR3 has 15 residues. CDR3: CASSFSQGANQPQHF.

The rearrangement joins TRBV9 to TRBJ2-7; TCRdb designates TRBD1, a call that cannot be tested without DNA. In germline, CDR1 is SGDLS, CDR2 YYNGEE. There are 14 residues in the CDR3. CDR3: CASSVGDRSYEQYF.

This chain uses TRBV7-2 with TRBJ1-5; there is no DNA to check the TCRdb D call of TRBD1. The CDR3 runs 14 residues. Looked up from germline, CDR1 is SGHTA and CDR2 is FQGNSA. CDR3 sequence: CASSPGGIIQPQHF.

This chain uses TRBV14 with TRBJ1-3. The CDR3 loop spans 14 amino acids. Per germline, CDR1 SGHDN and CDR2 FVKESK. This chain's CDR3 is CASSETLGGNTIYF.

The CDR3 is CASSQGPDSTTSTDTQYF. The chain joins TRBV4-3 to TRBJ2-3; the D gene TCRdb calls, TRBD1, cannot be checked with no DNA. The germline V gene encodes CDR1 LGHNA and CDR2 YSLEER. The CDR3 runs 18 residues.

The rearrangement links TRBV2 to TRBJ2-7; TCRdb's D call of TRBD2 is untestable without DNA. The germline gives CDR1 SNHLY, CDR2 FYNNEI. The CDR3 length is 13 residues. The CDR3 reads CASTSGRNYEQYF.

This chain links TRBV2 with TRBJ2-7; with no DNA, the TCRdb D assignment of TRBD1 cannot be verified. This CDR3 is 17 amino acids long. Germline V gene lookup returns CDR1 SNHLY and CDR2 FYNNEI. The CDR3 spells CASSDPLDSRYTYEQYF.

This CDR3 reads CASSWGLASTDTQYF. The chain couples TRBV5-6 to TRBJ2-3; without DNA, the TCRdb call of TRBD2 cannot be checked. The CDR3 is made up of 15 amino acids. Germline-derived CDR1 and CDR2 are SGHDT and YYEEEE. The full variable domain, completed using reference TRBV5-6 and TRBJ2-3, is DAGVTQSPTHLIKTRGQQVTLRCSPKSGHDTVSWYQQALGQGPQFIFQYYEEEERQRGNFPDRFSGHQFPNYSSELNVNALLLGDSALYLCASSWGLASTDTQYFGPGTRLTVL.

The gene calls are TRBV21-1 and TRBJ1-2; as DNA is missing, the TRBD1 call by TCRdb cannot be tested. TRBV21-1 counts as a pseudogene. The CDR3 has 12 amino acids. This chain's CDR3 is CASSSQGRGYTF.

The chain is built from TRBV6-1 and TRBJ2-1; TCRdb names TRBD1, which stays unverified in the absence of DNA. The length of the CDR3 is 15 residues. Germline values: CDR1 MNHNS, CDR2 SASEGT. The CDR3 loop is CASSEGPPPYNEQFF.

CDR3 sequence: CSVFPGQRRNEQFF. The chain employs TRBV29-1 and TRBJ2-1; TCRdb returns TRBD1, unconfirmable since there is no DNA. CDR1 is SQVTM, CDR2 ANQGSEA, per germline. The CDR3 runs 14 residues.

The V and J genes are TRBV4-3 and TRBJ2-7. Germline loops: CDR1 LGHNA, CDR2 YSLEER. The CDR3 has 16 residues. The CDR3 spells CASSPTLLGSSYEQYF.

This chain joins TRBV6-1 and TRBJ2-3; TCRdb's D call of TRBD1 is untestable without DNA. This CDR3 spans 14 amino acids. The germline V gene has CDR1 MNHNS and CDR2 SASEGT. This CDR3 is CASRPRYSPDTQYF.

V and J are TRBV4-3 and TRBJ2-2; the TRBD2 assignment by TCRdb is unverifiable without DNA. Germline-derived CDR1 and CDR2 are LGHNA and YSLEER. This CDR3 has 14 amino acids. The CDR3 region is CASSQDTRTGELFF.

The chain combines TRBV5-1 with TRBJ1-1; no DNA is available, so the TRBD1 call from TCRdb remains unchecked. Germline values: CDR1 SGHRS, CDR2 YFSETQ. There are 14 residues in the CDR3. The CDR3 sequence: CASSLTQAKYEAFF. Full variable domain (outside the CDR3, taken from reference TRBV5-1 and TRBJ1-1): KAGVTQTPRYLIKTRGQQVTLSCSPISGHRSVSWYQQTPGQGLQFLFEYFSETQRNKGNFPGRFSGRQFSNSRSEMNVSTLELGDSALYLCASSLTQAKYEAFFGQGTRLTVV.

The chain links TRBV7-9 to TRBJ2-3. The CDR3 is made up of 14 amino acids. CDR1 and CDR2 from the germline V gene are SEHNR and FQNEAQ (reference sequence). The CDR3 sequence is CASSFTDITDTQYF.

This chain uses TRBV29-1 with TRBJ1-1; TCRdb names TRBD1, which stays unverified in the absence of DNA. This CDR3 spans 12 amino acids. Germline V CDR1 and CDR2: SQVTM, ANQGSEA. CDR3 residues: CSATDSAVGAFF.

The chain employs TRBV5-1 and TRBJ2-1; TCRdb outputs TRBD2, but without DNA this stays unchecked. In germline, CDR1 is SGHRS, CDR2 YFSETQ. This CDR3 spans 16 amino acids. The CDR3 loop reads CASSLETGGSYNEQFF.

This CDR3 reads CASLGTSGGPSYNEQFF. This chain joins TRBV6-1 and TRBJ2-1; with no DNA, the TCRdb D assignment of TRBD2 cannot be verified. CDR3 length: 17 amino acids. CDR1 and CDR2 (germline): MNHNS, SASEGT.

The rearrangement uses TRBV18 and TRBJ2-6. Germline loops: CDR1 KGHSH, CDR2 LQKENI. This CDR3 contains 15 residues. The chain's CDR3 is CASSLDNSGANVLTF.